This T cell receptor beta chain originates from a study of shared clonotypes between healthy human individuals. In the study overall: There were three CD4 naive, three CD4 memory, two CD8 naive and one CD8 memory plates per donor.

This table comes from immunoSEQ multiplex PCR, and its TCRdb copy is limited to in-frame clones, with some not included. The data show about 2.3 million clones, more than 85% seen once. CD4+ cell separation produced CD45RA+ naive and CD45RA-negative memory subsets. With V trimmed by 5 bases and J by 3 bases, 7 bases remained unmatched. CDR1 is SGHTA, CDR2 FQGNSA, per germline. This CDR3 region has 15 residues. Material for sequencing was naive CD4+ T cells from PBMCs. Noted subset: CD45RA+ positively selected. The V gene is TRBV7-2, the J gene TRBJ1-5, with 7 bases fitting TRBD1. The clonotype originates from a man aged 18 to 29 in good health. Some clones in this sample may be carry-over from other donors' samples. The CDR3 DNA reads as TGTGCCAGCAGCCGACAGGGAACCCTCAATCAGCCCCAGCATTTT. It yields the protein CASSRQGTLNQPQHF. The full variable domain, rest sourced from reference TRBV7-2 and TRBJ1-5, is GAGVSQSPSNKVTEKGKDVELRCDPISGHTALYWYRQSLGQGLEFLIYFQGNSAPDKSGLPSDRFSAERTGGSVSTLTIQRTQQEDSAVYLCASSRQGTLNQPQHFGDGTRLSIL.